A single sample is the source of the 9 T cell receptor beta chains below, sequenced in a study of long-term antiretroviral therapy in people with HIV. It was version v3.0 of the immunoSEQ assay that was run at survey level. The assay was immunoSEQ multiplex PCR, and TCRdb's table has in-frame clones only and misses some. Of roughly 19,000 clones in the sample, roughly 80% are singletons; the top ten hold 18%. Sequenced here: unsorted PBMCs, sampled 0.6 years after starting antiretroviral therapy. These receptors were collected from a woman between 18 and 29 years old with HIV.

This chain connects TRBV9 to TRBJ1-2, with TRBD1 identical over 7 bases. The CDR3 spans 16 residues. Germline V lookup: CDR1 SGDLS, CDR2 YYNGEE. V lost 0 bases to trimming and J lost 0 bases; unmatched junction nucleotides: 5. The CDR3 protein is CASSVGVQGANYGYTF. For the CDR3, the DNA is TGTGCCAGCAGCGTAGGGGTCCAGGGGGCTAACTATGGCTACACCTTC.

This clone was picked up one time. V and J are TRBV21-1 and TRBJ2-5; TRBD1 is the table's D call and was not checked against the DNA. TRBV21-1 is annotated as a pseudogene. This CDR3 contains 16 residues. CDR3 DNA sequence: TGTGCCAGCAGACTCAGGCACAGAAAATCCCGCGAGACCCAGTACTTC. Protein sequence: CASRLRHRKSRETQYF.

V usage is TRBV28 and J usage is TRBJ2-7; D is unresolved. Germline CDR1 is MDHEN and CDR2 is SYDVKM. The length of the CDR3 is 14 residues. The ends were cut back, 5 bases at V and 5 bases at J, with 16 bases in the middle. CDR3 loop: CASSQSSLPDEQYF. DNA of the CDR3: TGTGCCAGCAGTCAATCCTCACTTCCCGACGAGCAGTACTTC.

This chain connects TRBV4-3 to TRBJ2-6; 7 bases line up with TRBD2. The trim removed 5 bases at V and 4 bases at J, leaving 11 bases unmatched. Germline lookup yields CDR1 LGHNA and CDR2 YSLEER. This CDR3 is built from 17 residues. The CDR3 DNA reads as TGCGCCAGCAGCGGGGGGGGTCTGGAAGACGGGGCCAACGTCCTGACTTTC. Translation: CASSGGGLEDGANVLTF.

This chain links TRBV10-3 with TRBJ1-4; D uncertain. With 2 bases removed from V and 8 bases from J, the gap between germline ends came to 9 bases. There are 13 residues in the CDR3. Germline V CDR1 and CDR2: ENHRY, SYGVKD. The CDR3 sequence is CAISETLEEKLFF. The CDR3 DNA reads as TGTGCCATCAGTGAGACCCTTGAGGAAAAACTGTTTTTT.

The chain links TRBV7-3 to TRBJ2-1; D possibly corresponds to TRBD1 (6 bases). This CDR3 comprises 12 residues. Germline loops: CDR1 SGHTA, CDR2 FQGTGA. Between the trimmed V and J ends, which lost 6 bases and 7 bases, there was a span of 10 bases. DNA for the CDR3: TGTGCCAGCAGTCTCACAGGGAATGAGCAGTTCTTC. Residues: CASSLTGNEQFF.

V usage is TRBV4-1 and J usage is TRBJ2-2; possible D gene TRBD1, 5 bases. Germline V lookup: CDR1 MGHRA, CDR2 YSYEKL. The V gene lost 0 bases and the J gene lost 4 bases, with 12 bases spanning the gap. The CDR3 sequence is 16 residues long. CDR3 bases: TGCGCCAGCAGCCAAGATCTTTACAGGCCCACCGGGGAGCTGTTTTTT. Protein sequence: CASSQDLYRPTGELFF.

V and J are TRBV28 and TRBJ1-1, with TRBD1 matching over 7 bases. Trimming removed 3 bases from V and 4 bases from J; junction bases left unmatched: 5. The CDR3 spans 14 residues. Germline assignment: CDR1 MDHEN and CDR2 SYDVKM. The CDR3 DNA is TGTGCCAGCAGTTTTGCCACAGGGGTCACTGAAGCTTTCTTT. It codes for CASSFATGVTEAFF. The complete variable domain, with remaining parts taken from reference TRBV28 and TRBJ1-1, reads DVKVTQSSRYLVKRTGEKVFLECVQDMDHENMFWYRQDPGLGLRLIYFSYDVKMKEKGDIPEGYSVSREKKERFSLILESASTNQTSMYLCASSFATGVTEAFFGQGTRLTVV.

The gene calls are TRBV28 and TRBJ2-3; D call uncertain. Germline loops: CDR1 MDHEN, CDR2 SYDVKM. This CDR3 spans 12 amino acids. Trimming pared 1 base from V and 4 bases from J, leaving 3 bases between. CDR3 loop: CASSLSSDTQYF. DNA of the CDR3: TGTGCCAGCAGTTTATCTTCAGATACGCAGTATTTT.